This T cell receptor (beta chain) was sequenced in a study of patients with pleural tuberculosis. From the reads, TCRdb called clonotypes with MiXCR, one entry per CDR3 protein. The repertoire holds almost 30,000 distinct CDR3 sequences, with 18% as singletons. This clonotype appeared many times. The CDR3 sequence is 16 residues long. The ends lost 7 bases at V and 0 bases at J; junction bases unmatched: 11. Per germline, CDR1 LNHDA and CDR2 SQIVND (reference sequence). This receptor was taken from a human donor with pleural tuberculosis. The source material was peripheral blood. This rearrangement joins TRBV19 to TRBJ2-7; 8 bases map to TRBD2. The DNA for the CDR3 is TGTGCCAGTACCGATACTACTAGCGGAGGCTCCTACGAGCAGTACTTC. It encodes CASTDTTSGGSYEQYF.